What follows describes a single TCR beta chain. Germline CDR1 is MDHEN and CDR2 is SYDVKM. The V segment lost 4 bases and the J segment 9 bases; nucleotides outside the gene matches: 6. The CDR3 contains 14 residues. The data belong to a study of sequential checkpoint blockade in melanoma. Looking at the study overall: Each arm's sequence ended with maintenance nivolumab.

Only in-frame clones appear in the TCRdb table, and some are missing; sequencing was by immunoSEQ multiplex PCR. The sample comprises under 15,000 clones, about three quarters of which are singletons, and 50% to 70% rests with the top ten. Described treatment: randomized to nivolumab then ipilimumab (arm A) or the reverse (arm B). Patients had received no earlier DNA-damaging chemotherapy. Sorted cells were live CD3+CD8+, lacking CD19 and CD56, from PBMCs. The chain uses TRBV28 and TRBJ1-6; 7 bases agree with TRBD1. The sequenced sample was CD8+ T cells sorted from blood (inferred from file names), obtained from a patient given nivolumab and ipilimumab in sequence. This receptor was obtained from a human donor with melanoma. As DNA, the CDR3 is TGTGCCAGCAGTTATCGCCAGGGGGTTTCACCCCTCCACTTT. It translates to CASSYRQGVSPLHF.